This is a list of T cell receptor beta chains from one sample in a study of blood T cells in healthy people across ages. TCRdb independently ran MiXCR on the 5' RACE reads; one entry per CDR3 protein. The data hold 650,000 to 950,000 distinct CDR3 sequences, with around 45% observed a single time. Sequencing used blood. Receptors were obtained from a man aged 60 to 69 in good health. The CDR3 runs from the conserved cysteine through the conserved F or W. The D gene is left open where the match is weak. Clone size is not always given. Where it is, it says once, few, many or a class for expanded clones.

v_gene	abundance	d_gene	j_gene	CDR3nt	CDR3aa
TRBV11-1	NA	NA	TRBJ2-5	TGTGCCAGCAGCGTCGGTTCGGATGAGACCCAGTACTTC	CASSVGSDETQYF
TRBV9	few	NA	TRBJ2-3	TGTGCCAGCAGCGTGTTGGAGGGAGGAGTAGGTACGCAGTATTTT	CASSVLEGGVGTQYF
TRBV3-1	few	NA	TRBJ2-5	TGTGCCAGCAGCCAAGGGCCAGCGGCCGAGACCCAGTACTTC	CASSQGPAAETQYF
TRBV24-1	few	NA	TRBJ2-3	TGTGCCACCGGACCCGCAGATACGCAGTATTTT	CATGPADTQYF
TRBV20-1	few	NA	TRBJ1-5	TGCAGTGCTAGAGCCGGGACGGGCCGCAATCAGCCCCAGCATTTT	CSARAGTGRNQPQHF
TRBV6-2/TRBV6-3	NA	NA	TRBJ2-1	TGTGCCAGCAGTTATAAGGCGGCTAGCTACAATGAGCAGTTCTTC	CASSYKAASYNEQFF
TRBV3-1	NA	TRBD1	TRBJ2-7	TGTGCCAGCAGCCAGGTGGACAGGAACGAGCAGTACTTC	CASSQVDRNEQYF
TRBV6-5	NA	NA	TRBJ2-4	TGTGCCAGCACCCCGGACAGATACAAAAACATTCAGTACTTC	CASTPDRYKNIQYF
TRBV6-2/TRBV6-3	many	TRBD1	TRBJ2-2	TGTGCCAGCCATCGGACAGGGACAGCCGGGGAGCTGTTTTTT	CASHRTGTAGELFF
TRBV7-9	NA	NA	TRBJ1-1	TGTGCCAGCAGCTTAGGGAGGGGCTACGGCACTGAAGCTTTCTTT	CASSLGRGYGTEAFF
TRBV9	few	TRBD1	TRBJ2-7	TGTGCCAGCAGCGTAGGGTGGACAGGGGTCTACGAGCAGTACTTC	CASSVGWTGVYEQYF
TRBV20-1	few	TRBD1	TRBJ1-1	TGCAGTGCTACCCTGACAGGGGGGCACACTGAAGCTTTCTTT	CSATLTGGHTEAFF
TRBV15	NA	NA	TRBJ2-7	TGTGCCACAGGTCCCGGGACTTCCTACGAGCAGTACTTC	CATGPGTSYEQYF
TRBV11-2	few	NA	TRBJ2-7	TGTGCCAGCAGCCCACAATTCTACGAGCAGTACTTC	CASSPQFYEQYF
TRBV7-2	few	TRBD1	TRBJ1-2	TGTGCCAGCAGCTTAGGCAGGGGGAGCTATGGCTACACCTTC	CASSLGRGSYGYTF
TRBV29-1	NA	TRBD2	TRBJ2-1	TGCAGCTGGGGGGGGGGCTACAATGAGCAGTTCTTC	CSWGGGYNEQFF
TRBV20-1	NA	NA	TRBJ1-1	TGCAGTGCTCCCATTCAGGGTAGGATCACTGAAGCTTTCTTT	CSAPIQGRITEAFF
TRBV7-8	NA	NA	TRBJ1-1	TGTGCCAGCAGCCCATTCTCCCAGGGGTGGAACACTGAAGCTTTCTTT	CASSPFSQGWNTEAFF
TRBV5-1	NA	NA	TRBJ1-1	TGCGCCAGCAGCCCTGTAACCCCCACAGGGACTGAAGCTTTCTTT	CASSPVTPTGTEAFF
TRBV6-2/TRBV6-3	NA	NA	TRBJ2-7	TGTGCCAGCATCCCCCGCGCAACGACAGGTTCGTACGAGCAGTACTTC	CASIPRATTGSYEQYF
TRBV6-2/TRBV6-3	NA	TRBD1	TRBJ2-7	TGTGCCAGCAGTTACACAGGGGGACAGCCAGATCCCCACGAGCAGTACTTC	CASSYTGGQPDPHEQYF
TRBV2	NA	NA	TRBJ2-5	TGTGCCAGCAGTGAAGTCTCGGGTTGGGAGACCCAGTACTTC	CASSEVSGWETQYF
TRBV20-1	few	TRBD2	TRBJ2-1	TGCAGTGCTCAGACTCCGCGGGGGGGCAATGAGCAGTTCTTC	CSAQTPRGGNEQFF
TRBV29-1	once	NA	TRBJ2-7	TGCAGTGCTAGAGTCCCTGGGTCGTCCGAGCAGTACTTC	CSARVPGSSEQYF
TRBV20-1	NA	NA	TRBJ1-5	TGCAGTGCTAGAGATGCAGGGATCGGCAATCAGCCCCAGCATTTT	CSARDAGIGNQPQHF
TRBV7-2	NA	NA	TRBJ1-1	TGTGCCAGCTCAATTGTGGGCCCCTTGAACACTGAAGCTTTCTTT	CASSIVGPLNTEAFF
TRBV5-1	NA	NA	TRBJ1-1	TGCGCCAGCAGAAAAGAGACCGCGAACACTGAAGCTTTCTTT	CASRKETANTEAFF
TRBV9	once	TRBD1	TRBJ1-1	TGTGCCAGCAGCGTCAGGGGGGGAGACGGAGCTTTCTTT	CASSVRGGDGAFF
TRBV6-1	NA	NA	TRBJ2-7	TGTGCCAGCAGTGAATATAGGAGGCGGTCCTACGAGCAGTACTTC	CASSEYRRRSYEQYF
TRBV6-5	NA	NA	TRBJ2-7	TGTGCCAGCAGTCCCCGACTGATGCCCTACGAGCAGTACTTC	CASSPRLMPYEQYF
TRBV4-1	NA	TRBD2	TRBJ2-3	TGCGCCAGCAGCCACATAGGGAGGGGAAGCACAGATACGCAGTATTTT	CASSHIGRGSTDTQYF
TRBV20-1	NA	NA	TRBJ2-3	TGCAGTGCGCCCGAGCGGCACACAGATACGCAGTATTTT	CSAPERHTDTQYF
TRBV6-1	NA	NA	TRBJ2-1	TGTGCCAGCATGGGGCAGCAAAGCCTGACCTACAATGAGCAGTTCTTC	CASMGQQSLTYNEQFF
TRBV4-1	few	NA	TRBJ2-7	TGCGCCAGCAGCCAGGCAGGGGACGACGAGCAGTACTTC	CASSQAGDDEQYF
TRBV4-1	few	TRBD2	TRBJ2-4	TGCGCCAGCAGCCGAGGACTAGCGTGGGCCAAAAACATTCAGTACTTC	CASSRGLAWAKNIQYF
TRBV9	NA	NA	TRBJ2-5	TGTGCCAGCAGCGAGTCCCACAGGAGGGGACAAGAGACCCAGTACTTC	CASSESHRRGQETQYF
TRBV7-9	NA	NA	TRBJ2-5	TGTGCCAGCAGCTCTTTCAATGAGCAGTACTTC	CASSSFNEQYF
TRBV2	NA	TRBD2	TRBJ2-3	TGTGCCAGCAGTGAAGATCCCTGGGCTAGCGGGGGGCGAGATACGCAGTATTTT	CASSEDPWASGGRDTQYF
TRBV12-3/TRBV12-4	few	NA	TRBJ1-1	TGTGCCAGCTCAGATATGAACACTGAAGCTTTCTTT	CASSDMNTEAFF
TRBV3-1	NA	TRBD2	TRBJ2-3	TGTGCCAGCAGCAGCGGGGTCGGCACCTATACGCAGTATTTT	CASSSGVGTYTQYF
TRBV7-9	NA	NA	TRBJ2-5	TGTGCCAGCAGCTTAATGGCCGCCGGGGAGACCCAGTACTTC	CASSLMAAGETQYF
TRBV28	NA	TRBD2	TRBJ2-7	TGTGCCAGCAGTTTATCTTCAGCGGGGGGCTACGAGCAGTACTTC	CASSLSSAGGYEQYF
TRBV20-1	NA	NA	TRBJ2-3	TGCAGTGCTAGAGATAGATACGCTAGAACTTACACAGATACGCAGTATTTT	CSARDRYARTYTDTQYF
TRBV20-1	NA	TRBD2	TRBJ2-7	TGCAGTGCTAGCCCCTCGGGGACTAGCGGGGGGGCCTACGAGCAGTACTTC	CSASPSGTSGGAYEQYF
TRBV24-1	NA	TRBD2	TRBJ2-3	TGTGCCACCAGTAGGGGCGGGGGTGCAGATACGCAGTATTTT	CATSRGGGADTQYF
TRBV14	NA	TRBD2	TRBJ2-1	TGTGCCAGCAGCCAAGCGCCGGGAGGTGAGCAGTTCTTC	CASSQAPGGEQFF
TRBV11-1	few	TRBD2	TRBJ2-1	TGTGCCAGCACCGGGGGGGCCTACAATGAGCAGTTCTTC	CASTGGAYNEQFF
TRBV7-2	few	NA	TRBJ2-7	TGTGCCAGCAGTCCCCTCTTGGGTAGCGAGCAGTACTTC	CASSPLLGSEQYF
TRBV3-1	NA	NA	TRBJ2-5	TGTGCCAGCAGCCTCACTAGGTCTAAAGAGACCCAGTACTTC	CASSLTRSKETQYF
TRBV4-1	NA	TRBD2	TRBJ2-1	TGCGCCAGCAGCCTGACGGCGGGACTAGCAGGAAATGAGCAGTTCTTC	CASSLTAGLAGNEQFF
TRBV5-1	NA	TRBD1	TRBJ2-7	TGCGCCAGCTGCTTCGCTCTTGGACAGGGGAACTGCGAGCAGTACTTC	CASCFALGQGNCEQYF
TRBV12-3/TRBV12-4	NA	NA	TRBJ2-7	TGTGCCAGCAGTTTATCCTCGGGTCAGGCGCAGTACTTC	CASSLSSGQAQYF
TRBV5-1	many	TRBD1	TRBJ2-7	TGCGCCAGCTCACTACAGGGGAACAACGAGCAGTACTTC	CASSLQGNNEQYF
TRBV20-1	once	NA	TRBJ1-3	TGCAGTGCCCTCGGATCTGCCACCTTTGGAAACACCATATATTTT	CSALGSATFGNTIYF